This is a list of T cell receptor beta chains from one sample in a study of cytomegalovirus exposure and HLA in healthy donors. Libraries were prepared by immunoSEQ multiplex PCR; TCRdb keeps only in-frame clonotypes and omits some of them. The sample carries more than 200,000 clones, roughly 87% recorded once. The material sequenced was PBMCs. The receptor set was obtained from a woman aged 25-40 years in good health and CMV-seronegative. CDR3s include the opening cysteine and the closing phenylalanine or tryptophan. Fields, in order: clone size, V gene, D gene, J gene, CDR3 DNA, CDR3 protein. D genes are given only for firm matches. Size values are once, few and many counts, or a class for expanded clones, and some rows have none.

abundance: .
v_gene: TRBV13
d_gene: .
j_gene: TRBJ2-7
CDR3nt: TGTGCCAGCAGCTTAGGTAGGGCCTACGAGCAGTACTTC
CDR3aa: CASSLGRAYEQYF

abundance: .
v_gene: TRBV5-6
d_gene: .
j_gene: TRBJ2-7
CDR3nt: TGTGCCAGCACGGGGGGCTCTTACGAGCAGTACTTC
CDR3aa: CASTGGSYEQYF

abundance: .
v_gene: TRBV11-2
d_gene: TRBD2
j_gene: TRBJ2-3
CDR3nt: TGTGCCAGCAGCTTAATGACTAGCGGGAGAGATACGCAGTATTTT
CDR3aa: CASSLMTSGRDTQYF

abundance: .
v_gene: TRBV15
d_gene: .
j_gene: TRBJ1-4
CDR3nt: TGTGCCACCAGCAGAGACCAAGGACAGACTGAAAAACTGTTTTTT
CDR3aa: CATSRDQGQTEKLFF

abundance: .
v_gene: TRBV27
d_gene: .
j_gene: TRBJ2-1
CDR3nt: TGTGCCAGCGGGTTTCAGGGAAATGAGCAGTTCTTC
CDR3aa: CASGFQGNEQFF

abundance: .
v_gene: TRBV7-9
d_gene: TRBD2
j_gene: TRBJ2-1
CDR3nt: TGTGCCAGCAGCTTAAGCGGGACCTACAATGAGCAGTTCTTC
CDR3aa: CASSLSGTYNEQFF

abundance: .
v_gene: TRBV9
d_gene: TRBD2
j_gene: TRBJ2-2
CDR3nt: TGTGCCAGCAGCGTAGGGGCCGCCGGGCGGGAGCCGTCGAACACCGGGGAGCTGTTTTTT
CDR3aa: CASSVGAAGREPSNTGELFF

abundance: .
v_gene: TRBV2
d_gene: .
j_gene: TRBJ2-7
CDR3nt: TGTGCCAGCAGTGAAAGCCTCACGTCCTACGAGCAGTACTTC
CDR3aa: CASSESLTSYEQYF

abundance: .
v_gene: TRBV28
d_gene: TRBD2
j_gene: TRBJ2-7
CDR3nt: TGTGCCAGCAGTAGACTAGCAGATAACTACGAGCAGTACTTC
CDR3aa: CASSRLADNYEQYF

abundance: once
v_gene: TRBV2
d_gene: TRBD2
j_gene: TRBJ2-4
CDR3nt: TGTGCCAGCAGTGCCGCCGGCGATACTAGCGGGAGGACCACGGCCAAAAACATTCAGTACTTC
CDR3aa: CASSAAGDTSGRTTAKNIQYF

abundance: .
v_gene: TRBV6-5
d_gene: .
j_gene: TRBJ1-1
CDR3nt: TGTGCCAGCAGGCGTGAAGCTTTCTTT
CDR3aa: CASRREAFF

abundance: .
v_gene: TRBV6-4
d_gene: TRBD2
j_gene: TRBJ2-1
CDR3nt: TGTGCCAGCAGTGACTTTAGCGGGAGATCCTACAATGAGCAGTTCTTC
CDR3aa: CASSDFSGRSYNEQFF

abundance: once
v_gene: TRBV7-2
d_gene: TRBD1
j_gene: TRBJ1-5
CDR3nt: TGTGCCAGCAGCTTACAGGGGGCCTCTTTGGGGAATCAGCCCCAGCATTTT
CDR3aa: CASSLQGASLGNQPQHF

abundance: .
v_gene: TRBV29-1
d_gene: TRBD2
j_gene: TRBJ2-3
CDR3nt: TGCAGCGTTGAGTTCCTTTGGGTAGCGGGAGGGAGCACAGATACGCAGTATTTT
CDR3aa: CSVEFLWVAGGSTDTQYF

abundance: .
v_gene: TRBV6-5
d_gene: TRBD2
j_gene: TRBJ2-1
CDR3nt: TGTGCCAGCAGTTACTTCCGACTAGCGATTAATGAGCAGTTCTTC
CDR3aa: CASSYFRLAINEQFF

abundance: once
v_gene: TRBV6-1
d_gene: .
j_gene: TRBJ2-1
CDR3nt: TGTGCCAGCAGTGTTCGGGACTTCCCCTCCTACAATGAGCAGTTCTTC
CDR3aa: CASSVRDFPSYNEQFF

abundance: .
v_gene: TRBV9
d_gene: .
j_gene: TRBJ2-7
CDR3nt: TGTGCCAGCAGCGTAGCTTTAGGGTACGAGCAGTACTTC
CDR3aa: CASSVALGYEQYF

abundance: .
v_gene: TRBV11-2
d_gene: TRBD2
j_gene: TRBJ2-3
CDR3nt: TGTGCCAGCAGCTTAGGGGGGATAGCGGGACCCACAGATACGCAGTATTTT
CDR3aa: CASSLGGIAGPTDTQYF

abundance: .
v_gene: TRBV11-2
d_gene: .
j_gene: TRBJ2-2
CDR3nt: TGTGCCAGCAGCTTTGGTACCGGGGAGCTGTTTTTT
CDR3aa: CASSFGTGELFF

abundance: .
v_gene: TRBV19
d_gene: .
j_gene: TRBJ1-5
CDR3nt: TGTGCCAGTAGTATCTCGGTTAGCAATCAGCCCCAGCATTTT
CDR3aa: CASSISVSNQPQHF

abundance: .
v_gene: TRBV28
d_gene: TRBD1
j_gene: TRBJ2-2
CDR3nt: TGTGCCAGCAGGGCTGACAGGGGGCCCACCGGGGAGCTGTTTTTT
CDR3aa: CASRADRGPTGELFF

abundance: .
v_gene: TRBV5-4
d_gene: TRBD2
j_gene: TRBJ2-7
CDR3nt: TGTGCCAGCAGGGTAGCGGGACCGGTGGAGGGCGAGCAGTACTTC
CDR3aa: CASRVAGPVEGEQYF